This is a list of T cell receptor beta chains from one sample in a study of blood T cell repertoires in COVID-19. Clones were sequenced by immunoSEQ multiplex PCR, and TCRdb holds only the in-frame ones, with some missing. Of some 190,000 clones listed, approximately 73% are singletons. Sequencing was done on a sample of PBMCs or T cells enriched from blood (not recorded which). Source of these receptors: a woman between 45 and 60 years old with acute COVID-19. Both conserved end residues are part of each CDR3. D genes are given only for firm matches. Part of the rows lack a size; the others show once, few, many or a class for expanded clones.

d_gene	v_gene	j_gene	abundance	CDR3nt	CDR3aa
TRBD1	TRBV19	TRBJ2-1	.	TGTGCCAGTAGTGCGACCGGGACAGGGGGCTATGAGCAGTTCTTC	CASSATGTGGYEQFF
.	TRBV6-2/TRBV6-3	TRBJ1-5	.	TGTGCCAGCAGTTTTAGTACCCGGGTGTACAATCAGCCCCAGCATTTT	CASSFSTRVYNQPQHF
.	TRBV7-2	TRBJ1-5	.	TGTGCCAGCAGCTCCCCCGGGGGGACTCAGCCCCAGCATTTT	CASSSPGGTQPQHF
.	TRBV30	TRBJ1-2	.	TGTGCCTGGAGCCCCCTAACAGGAAACTATGGCTACACCTTC	CAWSPLTGNYGYTF
.	TRBV5-1	TRBJ2-2	.	TGCGCCAGCAGCCTTGACACCACTTTTAACACCGGGGAGCTGTTTTTT	CASSLDTTFNTGELFF
.	TRBV7-7	TRBJ1-3	.	TGTGCCAGCATCTCCTGGCCCAACTCTGGAAACACCATATATTTT	CASISWPNSGNTIYF
.	TRBV9	TRBJ2-5	once	TGTGCCAGCAGCGTAGGAGGGGGGGCAGAGACCCAGTACTTC	CASSVGGGAETQYF
TRBD2	TRBV9	TRBJ2-3	.	TGTGCCAGCAGCGTAGAACTAGCGGGGGGGGAAGGCACTACGCAGTATTTT	CASSVELAGGEGTTQYF
.	TRBV14	TRBJ1-2	.	TGTGCCAGCAGCCAAGAGCAGGGCTATGGCTACACCTTC	CASSQEQGYGYTF
.	TRBV14	TRBJ2-1	.	TGTGCCAGCAGCCAAACGACAGGCTGGACCTACAATGAGCAGTTCTTC	CASSQTTGWTYNEQFF
.	TRBV2	TRBJ2-4	once	TGTGCCAGCAGTGAAAGGGAAGCGCGGGGAACAAACATTCAGTACTTC	CASSEREARGTNIQYF
TRBD1	TRBV28	TRBJ1-2	few	TGTGCCAGCAGTTCAGGACAGGGTGCTGGCTACACCTTC	CASSSGQGAGYTF
.	TRBV7-9	TRBJ1-2	many	TGTGCCAGCTCTGGGGCCGGGCGGTACTATGGCTACACCTTC	CASSGAGRYYGYTF
TRBD1	TRBV6-2/TRBV6-3	TRBJ1-1	.	TGTGCCAGCAGCAATCAACAGGGGGGAGCTTTCTTT	CASSNQQGGAFF
TRBD1	TRBV6-5	TRBJ1-6	.	TGTGCCAGCAGAGTCCAAGTACAGGGGGGCTCACCCCTCCACTTT	CASRVQVQGGSPLHF
TRBD1	TRBV29-1	TRBJ2-1	once	TGCAGCGTTGAAGCAGGGGGCAGGTACAATGAGCAGTTCTTC	CSVEAGGRYNEQFF
TRBD2	TRBV6-5	TRBJ2-3	few	TGTGCCAGCAGTTTTCCCGGGACTAGCGCAACAGATACGCAGTATTTT	CASSFPGTSATDTQYF
.	TRBV11-2	TRBJ2-5	.	TGTGCCAGCAGCTTAGGGGGGGTGTACCAAGAGACCCAGTACTTC	CASSLGGVYQETQYF
.	TRBV7-3	TRBJ2-6	few	TGTGCCAGCAGCCGAACAAGTTCTGGGGCCAACGTCCTGACTTTC	CASSRTSSGANVLTF
.	TRBV4-3	TRBJ1-2	.	TGCGCCAGCAGCCAAGAATGGAGGGGCGCGTATGGCTACACCTTC	CASSQEWRGAYGYTF
.	TRBV15	TRBJ2-2	.	TGTGCCACCAGCCCCGGACTTCCAACCGGGGAGCTGTTTTTT	CATSPGLPTGELFF
.	TRBV7-2	TRBJ1-4	few	TGTGCCAGCAGCTTCGGTCGGCAGGGGTTCGGGGGGGGAAAACTGTTTTTT	CASSFGRQGFGGGKLFF
.	TRBV4-1	TRBJ1-5	.	TGCGCCAGCAGCCAGACCGCCACAGGTAATCAGCCCCAGCATTTT	CASSQTATGNQPQHF
.	TRBV24-1	TRBJ2-1	.	TGTGCCACCAATGGCGACTTTTCCAATGAGCAGTTCTTC	CATNGDFSNEQFF